This T cell receptor beta chain was sequenced in a study of blood T cell repertoires in COVID-19. As for the study in general: COVID-19 samples, acute and convalescent, were from the United States, Italy and Spain.

Clones were read by immunoSEQ multiplex PCR, and TCRdb kept only the in-frame ones, dropping some. The data show about 430,000 clones, 80% to 90% seen once. Trimming took 1 base from V and 3 from J, leaving 7 bases between them. The CDR3 length is 13 residues. Ages ranged from 18 to 89 years, with residence in about 23 US areas. This clone was seen ten or more times. V gene TRBV12-3 or TRBV12-4 combines with J gene TRBJ2-7; D ambiguous. The sequence derives from a man aged 30 to 45 who had recovered from COVID-19. The sequencing input was PBMCs or T cells enriched from blood (not recorded which). CDR3 in amino acids: CASSLGADYEQYF. The CDR3 nucleotides read TGTGCCAGCAGTTTAGGGGCAGACTACGAGCAGTACTTC.